This TCR beta chain was sequenced for a study of identifying expanded T cells in peripheral blood. Whole-study results and caveats: Variance in clone template counts between approximately two-week samples significantly increased with total template count across all healthy donors.

The repertoire was sequenced with immunoSEQ multiplex PCR; TCRdb's copy has only in-frame clones and lacks some. The profile shows about 91,000 clones, about nine tenths of them singletons. Germline V lookup: CDR1 SGHKS, CDR2 YYEKEE (reference sequence). Trimming stripped 0 bases from V and 4 bases from J, with 7 bases between. The CDR3 runs to 13 residues. A single count supports this clone. What it recognizes is unknown. The TCR sequence derives from a person aged 18-70 years in good health. This chain links TRBV5-5 with TRBJ1-1; D ambiguous. The material sequenced was blood. The CDR3 region is CASSLEGFTEAFF. Written as DNA, the CDR3 is TGTGCCAGCAGCTTGGAGGGTTTCACTGAAGCTTTCTTT.